This TCR beta chain was captured in a study of T-cell reconstitution after alpha-beta-depleted transplantation in children. Unique molecular identifiers featured in how the TCRbeta library was prepared. Via MiXCR, TCRdb re-called the PCR reads, giving one row per CDR3 protein. There are about 610,000 distinct CDR3 sequences in the sample; about 10% occur only once, and less than 5% lies in the top ten. The ends lost 3 bases at V and 6 bases at J; junction bases unmatched: 4. The CDR3 extends over 12 amino acids. Germline CDR1 and CDR2: SQVTM and ANQGSEA. This clonotype was recorded a few times. The sequencing used PBMCs from the stem cell graft donor, collected from the stem cell graft. The V gene is TRBV29-1, the J gene TRBJ2-7; 8 nucleotides line up with TRBD1. This TCR derives from a human donor who donated a stem cell graft to a child with acute myeloid leukemia. The chain's CDR3 is CSVEVRGLEQYF. For the CDR3, the DNA is TGCAGCGTTGAGGTCAGGGGGCTCGAGCAGTACTTC.